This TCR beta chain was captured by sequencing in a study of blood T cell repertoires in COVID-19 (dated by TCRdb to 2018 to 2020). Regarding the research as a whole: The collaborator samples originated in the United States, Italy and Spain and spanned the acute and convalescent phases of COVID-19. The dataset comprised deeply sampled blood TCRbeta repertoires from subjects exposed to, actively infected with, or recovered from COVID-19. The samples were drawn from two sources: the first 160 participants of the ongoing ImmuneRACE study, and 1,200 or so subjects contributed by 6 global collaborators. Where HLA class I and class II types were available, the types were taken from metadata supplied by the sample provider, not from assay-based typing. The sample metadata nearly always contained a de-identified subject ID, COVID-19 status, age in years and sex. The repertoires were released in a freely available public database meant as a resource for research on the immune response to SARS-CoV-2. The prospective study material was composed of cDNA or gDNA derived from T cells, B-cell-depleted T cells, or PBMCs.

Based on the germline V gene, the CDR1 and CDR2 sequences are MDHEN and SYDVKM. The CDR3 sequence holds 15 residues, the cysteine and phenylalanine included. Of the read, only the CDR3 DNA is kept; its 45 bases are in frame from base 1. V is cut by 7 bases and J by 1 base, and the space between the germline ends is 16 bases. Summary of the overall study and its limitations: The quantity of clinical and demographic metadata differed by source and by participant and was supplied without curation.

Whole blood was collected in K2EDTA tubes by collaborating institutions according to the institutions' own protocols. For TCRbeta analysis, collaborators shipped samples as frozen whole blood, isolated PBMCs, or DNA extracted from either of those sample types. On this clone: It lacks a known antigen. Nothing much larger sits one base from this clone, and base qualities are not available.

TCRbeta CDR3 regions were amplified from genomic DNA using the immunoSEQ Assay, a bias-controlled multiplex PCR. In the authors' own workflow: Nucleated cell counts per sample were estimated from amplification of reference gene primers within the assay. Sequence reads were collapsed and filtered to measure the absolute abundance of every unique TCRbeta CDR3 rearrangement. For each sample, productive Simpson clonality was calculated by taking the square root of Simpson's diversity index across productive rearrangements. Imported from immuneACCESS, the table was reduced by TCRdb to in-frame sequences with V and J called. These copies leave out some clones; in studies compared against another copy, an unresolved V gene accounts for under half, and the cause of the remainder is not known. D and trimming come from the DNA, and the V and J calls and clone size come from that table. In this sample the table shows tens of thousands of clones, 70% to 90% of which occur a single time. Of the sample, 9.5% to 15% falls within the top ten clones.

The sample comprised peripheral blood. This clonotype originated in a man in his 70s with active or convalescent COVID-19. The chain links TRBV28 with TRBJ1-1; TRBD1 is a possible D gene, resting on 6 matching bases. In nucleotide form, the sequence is TGTGCCAGCACCCCGCGACAGGCGGGGAACACTGAAGCTTTCTTT. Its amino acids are CASTPRQAGNTEAFF.